The present TCR beta chain was sequenced within a study of blood T cell repertoires in COVID-19. Study-wide background: Samples came from the United States, Italy and Spain, spanning acute and convalescent COVID-19. Sample material is recorded as cDNA or gDNA derived from T cells, B-cell-depleted T cells, or PBMCs.

Study processing details: Researchers report that nucleated cell counts were estimated from reference gene primer amplification. Here immunoSEQ multiplex PCR was the method, and the copy in TCRdb shows in-frame clones only, minus some. V and J calls and clone size are given by that table; D and trimming were obtained from the DNA. The table has around 160,000 clones, approximately 90% seen once; the top ten hold approximately 1.3%. Germline CDR1 reads SGHTA; CDR2 reads FQGTGA. V was pared by 8 bases and J by 2 bases, with 6 bases of the junction left unmatched. The CDR3 extends over 15 amino acids. Study members were between about 18 and 100 years old and lived in roughly 24 US regions.

Sequencing used PBMCs or T cells enriched from blood (not recorded which). V is TRBV7-3 and J is TRBJ2-3; 11 positions agree with TRBD2. The sequence was obtained from a woman in her twenties or thirties with acute COVID-19. CDR3 sequence (DNA): TGTGCCAGCTCCAGGACTAGCGGGTCCACAGATACGCAGTATTTT. Translating gives CASSRTSGSTDTQYF.